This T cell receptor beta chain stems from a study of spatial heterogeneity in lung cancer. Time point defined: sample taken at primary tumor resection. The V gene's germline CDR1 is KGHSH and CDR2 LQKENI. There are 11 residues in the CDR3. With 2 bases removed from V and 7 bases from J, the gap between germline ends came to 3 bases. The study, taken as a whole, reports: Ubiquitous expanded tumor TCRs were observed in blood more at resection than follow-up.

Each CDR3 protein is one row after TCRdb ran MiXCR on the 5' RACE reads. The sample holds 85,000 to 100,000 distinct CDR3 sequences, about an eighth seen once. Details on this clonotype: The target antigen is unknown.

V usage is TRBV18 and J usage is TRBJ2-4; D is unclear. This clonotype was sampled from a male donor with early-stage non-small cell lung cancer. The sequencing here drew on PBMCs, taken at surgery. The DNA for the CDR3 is TGTGCCAGCTCACCAGGGAACATTCAGTACTTC. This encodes CASSPGNIQYF.